This T cell receptor beta chain was sequenced in a study of neurological immune-mediated disorders. Turning to the study itself: Relapsing-remitting patients made up most of the roughly 34 multiple sclerosis patients, and secondary progressive patients made up 3. Findings and caveats of the study: When the repertoires were grouped phylogenetically, those of 18 of the 34 multiple sclerosis patients came together in a single cluster of related CDR3 sequences, which points to a possible repertoire-level signature. Expansion of TCR clones was greatest in HTLV-1-associated myelopathy and smallest in multiple sclerosis, where it fell below that of healthy controls.

There are many counts of this clonotype. Its antigen remains unknown. TCRdb re-derived calls from the 5' RACE reads in MiXCR, one entry per CDR3 protein. The table includes some 57,000 distinct CDR3 sequences, less than 6% detected once. This CDR3 contains 17 residues. CDR1 is SEHNR and CDR2 is FQNEAQ in the germline V gene (reference sequence). V lost 2 bases to trimming and J lost 5 bases; unmatched junction nucleotides: 12. V usage is TRBV7-9 and J usage is TRBJ1-5; 7 nucleotides line up with TRBD1. The clonotype was recovered from a woman aged 45-65 years with multiple sclerosis. The source material was PBMCs. CDR3 nucleotides: TGTGCCAGCAGCTTAAGGAGTCCGGACAGGCCGGATCAGCCCCAGCATTTT. It yields the protein CASSLRSPDRPDQPQHF.